The rows below give T cell receptor beta chains drawn from one sample of a study of blood T cell repertoires in COVID-19. Method: immunoSEQ multiplex PCR; TCRdb's copy keeps in-frame clones and lacks some. This sample yields roughly 200,000 clones, of which approximately 85% are seen a single time; 11% belongs to the top ten. The sequencing input was peripheral blood. The origin of the receptors is a human donor with active or convalescent COVID-19. The donor label of this sample is uncertain. Both conserved end residues are part of each CDR3. D genes are given only for firm matches. Clone size appears in some rows only: once, few, many, or a class for an expanded clone.

d_gene | j_gene | len | abundance | v_gene | CDR3aa | CDR3nt
TRBD1 | TRBJ2-5 | 15 | . | TRBV6-5 | CASTQGVGSLETQYF | TGTGCCAGCACCCAGGGGGTGGGGAGTTTAGAGACCCAGTACTTC
TRBD1 | TRBJ2-7 | 15 | . | TRBV5-4 | CASSFQGQILRGQYF | TGTGCCAGCAGCTTCCAGGGACAGATTCTACGAGGGCAGTACTTC
. | TRBJ1-4 | 17 | . | TRBV28 | CASRAAIMASEGEKLFF | TGTGCCAGCAGGGCAGCCATAATGGCCTCGGAGGGAGAAAAACTGTTTTTT
TRBD1 | TRBJ1-1 | 14 | . | TRBV5-4 | CASSHRGGDTEAFF | TGTGCCAGCAGCCACAGGGGAGGAGACACTGAAGCTTTCTTT
. | TRBJ2-4 | 16 | . | TRBV5-6 | CASSLGALLAKNIQYF | TGTGCCAGCAGCTTGGGGGCCCTACTAGCCAAAAACATTCAGTACTTC
. | TRBJ1-4 | 14 | . | TRBV3-1/TRBV3-2 | CASSQVRSNEKLFF | TGTGCCAGCAGCCAAGTGCGGAGTAATGAAAAACTGTTTTTT
. | TRBJ2-5 | 15 | . | TRBV14 | CASSQDVRDQETQYF | TGTGCCAGCAGCCAAGATGTGAGGGACCAAGAGACCCAGTACTTC
. | TRBJ1-4 | 18 | few | TRBV4-3 | CASSQDNDTPAGGKKLFF | TGCGCCAGCAGCCAAGATAACGACACCCCCGCGGGTGGTAAAAAACTGTTTTTT
TRBD1 | TRBJ2-1 | 14 | . | TRBV10-1 | CASSEGGIGDEQFF | TGCGCCAGCAGTGAAGGGGGCATCGGTGATGAGCAGTTCTTC
TRBD1 | TRBJ2-1 | 11 | . | TRBV7-2 | CASSLLQGLFF | TGTGCCAGCAGCTTATTACAGGGGCTGTTCTTC
TRBD2 | TRBJ2-3 | 18 | once | TRBV7-7 | CASSLGKTSGRAADTQYF | TGTGCTAGCAGCTTAGGGAAAACTAGCGGGAGGGCCGCAGATACGCAGTATTTT
. | TRBJ2-7 | 16 | . | TRBV5-5 | CASSWGRTAASYEQYF | TGTGCCAGCAGCTGGGGGCGCACAGCAGCATCCTACGAGCAGTACTTC
TRBD1 | TRBJ2-7 | 14 | . | TRBV7-9 | CASSLETGSYEQYF | TGTGCCAGCAGCTTGGAGACAGGGAGTTACGAGCAGTACTTC
TRBD1 | TRBJ2-7 | 17 | . | TRBV7-2 | CASSSSNRDRGWGEQYF | TGTGCCAGCAGCTCCTCGAACCGGGACAGGGGTTGGGGTGAGCAGTACTTC
TRBD1 | TRBJ1-1 | 14 | . | TRBV6-6 | CASSHRDRGTEAFF | TGTGCCAGCAGTCACCGGGACAGGGGAACTGAAGCTTTCTTT
. | TRBJ2-2 | 14 | . | TRBV4-1 | CASSQEWRTGELFF | TGCGCCAGCAGCCAAGAGTGGCGGACCGGGGAGCTGTTTTTT
TRBD2 | TRBJ2-1 | 16 | . | TRBV5-4 | CASSPGLAGSYNEQFF | TGTGCCAGCAGCCCGGGACTAGCGGGCTCCTACAATGAGCAGTTCTTC
TRBD1 | TRBJ2-7 | 16 | . | TRBV18 | CASSPSDRPYSYEQYF | TGTGCCAGCTCACCGTCGGACAGGCCCTACTCCTACGAGCAGTACTTC
TRBD2 | TRBJ2-1 | 15 | . | TRBV7-3 | CASSSLAGGYNEQFF | TGTGCCAGCAGCTCACTAGCGGGGGGCTACAATGAGCAGTTCTTC
TRBD1 | TRBJ1-2 | 13 | . | TRBV6-5 | CASSYSTGGGYTF | TGTGCCAGCAGTTACTCTACAGGGGGTGGCTACACCTTC
. | TRBJ1-1 | 12 | once | TRBV11-3 | CASSLGGVEAFF | TGTGCCAGCAGCTTAGGGGGCGTAGAGGCTTTCTTT
. | TRBJ1-2 | 16 | once | TRBV14 | CASSPRRTATSYGYTF | TGTGCCAGCAGCCCAAGGCGGACAGCAACTTCCTATGGCTACACCTTC